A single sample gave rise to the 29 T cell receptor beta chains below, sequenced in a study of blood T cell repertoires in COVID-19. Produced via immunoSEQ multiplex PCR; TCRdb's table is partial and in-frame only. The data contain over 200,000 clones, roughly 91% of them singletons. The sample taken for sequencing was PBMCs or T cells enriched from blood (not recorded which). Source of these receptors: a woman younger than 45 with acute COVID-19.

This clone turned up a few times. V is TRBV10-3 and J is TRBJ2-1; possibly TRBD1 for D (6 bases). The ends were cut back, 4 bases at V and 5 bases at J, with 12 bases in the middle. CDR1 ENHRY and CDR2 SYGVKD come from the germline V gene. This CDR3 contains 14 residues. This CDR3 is CAISGQGTHNEQFF. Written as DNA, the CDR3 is TGTGCCATCAGTGGGCAGGGGACCCACAATGAGCAGTTCTTC.

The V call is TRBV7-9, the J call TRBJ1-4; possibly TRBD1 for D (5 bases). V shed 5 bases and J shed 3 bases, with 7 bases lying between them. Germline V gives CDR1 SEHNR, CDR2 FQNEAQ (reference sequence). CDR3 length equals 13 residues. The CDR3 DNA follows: TGTGCCAGCAGCCCGGGGGCTAATGAAAAACTGTTTTTT. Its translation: CASSPGANEKLFF.

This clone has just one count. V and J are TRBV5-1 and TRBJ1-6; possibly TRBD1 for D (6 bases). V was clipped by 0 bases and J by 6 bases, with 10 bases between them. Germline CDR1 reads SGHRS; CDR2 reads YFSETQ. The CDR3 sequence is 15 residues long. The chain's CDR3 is CASSLVGTPNSPLHF. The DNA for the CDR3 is TGCGCCAGCAGCTTGGTAGGGACACCTAATTCACCCCTCCACTTT.

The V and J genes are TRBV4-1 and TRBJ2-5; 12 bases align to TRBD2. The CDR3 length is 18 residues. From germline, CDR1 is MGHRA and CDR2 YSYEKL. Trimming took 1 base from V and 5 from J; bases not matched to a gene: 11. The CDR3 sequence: CASSQATSGGPHYETQYF. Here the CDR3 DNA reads TGCGCCAGCAGCCAAGCCACTAGCGGGGGGCCACACTACGAGACCCAGTACTTC.

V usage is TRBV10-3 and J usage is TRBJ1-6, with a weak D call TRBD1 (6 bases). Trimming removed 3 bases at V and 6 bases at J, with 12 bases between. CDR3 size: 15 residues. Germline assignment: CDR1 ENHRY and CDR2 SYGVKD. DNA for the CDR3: TGTGCCATCAGTGAATCCGACAGGCCTAATTCACCCCTCCACTTT. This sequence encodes CAISESDRPNSPLHF.

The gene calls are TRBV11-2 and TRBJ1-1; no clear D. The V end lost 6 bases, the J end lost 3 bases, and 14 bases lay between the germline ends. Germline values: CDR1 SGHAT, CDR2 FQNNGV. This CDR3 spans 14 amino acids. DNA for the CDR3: TGTGCCAGCAGATTTACTAATTCGCACACTGAAGCTTTCTTT. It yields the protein CASRFTNSHTEAFF.

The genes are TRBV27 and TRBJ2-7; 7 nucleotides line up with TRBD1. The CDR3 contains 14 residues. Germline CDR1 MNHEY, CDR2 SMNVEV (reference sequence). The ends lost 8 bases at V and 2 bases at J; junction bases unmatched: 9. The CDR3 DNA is TGTGCCAGCTCCGGACAGGTAGGGACCTACGAGCAGTACTTC. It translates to CASSGQVGTYEQYF.

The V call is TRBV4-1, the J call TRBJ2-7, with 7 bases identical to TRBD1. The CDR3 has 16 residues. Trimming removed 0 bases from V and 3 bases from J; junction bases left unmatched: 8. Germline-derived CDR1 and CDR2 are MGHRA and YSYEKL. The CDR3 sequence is CASSQEGGPRLYEQYF. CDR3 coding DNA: TGCGCCAGCAGCCAAGAAGGGGGCCCGCGTCTCTACGAGCAGTACTTC.

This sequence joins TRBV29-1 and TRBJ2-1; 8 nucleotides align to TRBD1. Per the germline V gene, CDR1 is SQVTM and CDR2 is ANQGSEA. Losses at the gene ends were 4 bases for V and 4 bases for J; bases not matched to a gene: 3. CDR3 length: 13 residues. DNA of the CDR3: TGCAGCGTTGGCACAGGGGGGTACAATGAGCAGTTCTTC. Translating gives CSVGTGGYNEQFF.

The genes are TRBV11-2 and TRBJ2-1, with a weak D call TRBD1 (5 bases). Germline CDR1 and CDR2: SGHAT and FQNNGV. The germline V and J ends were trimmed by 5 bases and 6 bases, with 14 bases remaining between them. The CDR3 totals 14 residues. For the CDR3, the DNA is TGTGCCAGCAGCCCCCAAGGGGTGGGCAATGAGCAGTTCTTC. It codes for CASSPQGVGNEQFF.

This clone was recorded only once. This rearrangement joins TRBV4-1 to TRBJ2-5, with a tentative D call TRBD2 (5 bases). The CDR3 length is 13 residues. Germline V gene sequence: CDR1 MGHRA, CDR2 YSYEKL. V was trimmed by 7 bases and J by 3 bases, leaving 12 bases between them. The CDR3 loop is CASKRPEEETQYF. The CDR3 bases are TGCGCCAGCAAACGGCCGGAGGAAGAGACCCAGTACTTC.

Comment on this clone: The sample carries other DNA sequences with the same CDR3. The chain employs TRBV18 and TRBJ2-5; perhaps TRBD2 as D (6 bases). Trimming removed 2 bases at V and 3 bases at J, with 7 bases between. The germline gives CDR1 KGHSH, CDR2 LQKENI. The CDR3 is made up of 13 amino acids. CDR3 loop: CASSPGGEETQYF. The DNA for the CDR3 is TGTGCCAGCTCACCAGGAGGGGAAGAGACCCAGTACTTC.

CDR3 in DNA: TGTGCCAGCAGCTTAGCGGCGGGACTAGGGGGACCGGGGACCCAGTACTTC. This gives the protein CASSLAAGLGGPGTQYF. The chain joins TRBV7-2 to TRBJ2-5, with 8 bases aligning to TRBD2. V lost 0 bases, J lost 7 bases, and 13 bases stayed unmatched. This CDR3 region has 17 residues. Germline V gives CDR1 SGHTA, CDR2 FQGNSA.

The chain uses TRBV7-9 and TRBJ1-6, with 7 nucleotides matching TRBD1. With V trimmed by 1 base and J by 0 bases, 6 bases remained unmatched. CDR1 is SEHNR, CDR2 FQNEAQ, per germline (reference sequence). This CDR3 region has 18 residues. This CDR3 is CASSLGSGGSSYNSPLHF. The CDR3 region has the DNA TGTGCCAGCAGCTTAGGATCAGGGGGAAGCTCCTATAATTCACCCCTCCACTTT.

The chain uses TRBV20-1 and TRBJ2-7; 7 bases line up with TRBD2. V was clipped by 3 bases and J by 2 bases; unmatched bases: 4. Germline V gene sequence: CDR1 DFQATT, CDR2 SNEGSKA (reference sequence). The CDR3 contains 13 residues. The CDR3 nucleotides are TGCAGTGCTAGTCCGGGGGGACCCTACGAGCAGTACTTC. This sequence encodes CSASPGGPYEQYF.

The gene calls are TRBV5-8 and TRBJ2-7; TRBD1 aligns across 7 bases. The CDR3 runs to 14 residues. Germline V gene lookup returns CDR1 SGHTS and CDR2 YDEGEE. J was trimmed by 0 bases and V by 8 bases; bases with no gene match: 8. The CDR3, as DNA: TGTGCCAGTTTAATGACAGGGTACTCCTACGAGCAGTACTTC. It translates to CASLMTGYSYEQYF.

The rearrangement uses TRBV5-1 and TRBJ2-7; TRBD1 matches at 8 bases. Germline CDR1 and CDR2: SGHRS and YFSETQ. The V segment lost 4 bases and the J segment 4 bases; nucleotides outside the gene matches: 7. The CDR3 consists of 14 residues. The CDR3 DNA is TGCGCCAGCAGCGCGGGACAGGCAAAATACGAGCAGTACTTC. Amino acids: CASSAGQAKYEQYF.

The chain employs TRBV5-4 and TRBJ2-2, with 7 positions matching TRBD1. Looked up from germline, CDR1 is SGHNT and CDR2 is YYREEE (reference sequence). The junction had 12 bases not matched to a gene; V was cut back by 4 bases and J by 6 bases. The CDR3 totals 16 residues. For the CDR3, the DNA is TGTGCCAGCAGCCAAACCCGCCTCCAGGGGGCCGGGGAGCTGTTTTTT. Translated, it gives CASSQTRLQGAGELFF.

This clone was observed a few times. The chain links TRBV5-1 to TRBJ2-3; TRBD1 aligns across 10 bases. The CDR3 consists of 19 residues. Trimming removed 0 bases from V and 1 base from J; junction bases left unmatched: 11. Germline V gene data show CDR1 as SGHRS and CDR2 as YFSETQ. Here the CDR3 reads CASSLVVARTGGGTDTQYF. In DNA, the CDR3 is TGCGCCAGCAGCTTGGTGGTAGCCCGGACAGGGGGTGGCACAGATACGCAGTATTTT.

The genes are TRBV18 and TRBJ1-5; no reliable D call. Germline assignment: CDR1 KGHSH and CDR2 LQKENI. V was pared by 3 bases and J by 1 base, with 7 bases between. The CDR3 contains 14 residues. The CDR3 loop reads CASSPEISNQPQHF. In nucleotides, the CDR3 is TGTGCCAGCTCACCTGAGATAAGCAATCAGCCCCAGCATTTT.

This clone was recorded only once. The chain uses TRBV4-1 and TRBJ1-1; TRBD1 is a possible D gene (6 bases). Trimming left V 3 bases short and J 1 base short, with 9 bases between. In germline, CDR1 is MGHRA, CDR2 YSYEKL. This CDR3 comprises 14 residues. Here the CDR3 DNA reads TGCGCCAGCAGCCAGCTGACAGGGAACACTGAAGCTTTCTTT. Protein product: CASSQLTGNTEAFF.

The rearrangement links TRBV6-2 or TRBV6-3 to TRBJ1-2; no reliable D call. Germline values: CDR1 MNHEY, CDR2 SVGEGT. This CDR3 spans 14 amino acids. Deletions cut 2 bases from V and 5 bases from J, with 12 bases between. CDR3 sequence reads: CASSYPGRDYGYTF. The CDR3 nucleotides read TGTGCCAGCAGTTACCCTGGACGGGATTATGGCTACACCTTC.

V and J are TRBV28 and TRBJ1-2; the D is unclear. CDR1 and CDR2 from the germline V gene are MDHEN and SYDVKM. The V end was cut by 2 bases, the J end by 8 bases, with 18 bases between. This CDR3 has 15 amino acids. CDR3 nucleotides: TGTGCCAGCAGTTTAGGAGGCCCCCCGGTTCGAGGCTACACCTTC. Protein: CASSLGGPPVRGYTF.

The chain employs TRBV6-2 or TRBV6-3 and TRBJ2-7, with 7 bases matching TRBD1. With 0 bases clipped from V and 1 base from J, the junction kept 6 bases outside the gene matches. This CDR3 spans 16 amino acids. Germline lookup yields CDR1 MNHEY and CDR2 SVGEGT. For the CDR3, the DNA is TGTGCCAGCAGTTACTCCCCCGGGACAGCTTCCTACGAGCAGTACTTC. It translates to CASSYSPGTASYEQYF.

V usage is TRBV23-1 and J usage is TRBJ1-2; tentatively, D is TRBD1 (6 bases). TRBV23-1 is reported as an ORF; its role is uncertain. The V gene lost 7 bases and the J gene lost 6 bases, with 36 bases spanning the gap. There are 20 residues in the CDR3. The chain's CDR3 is CASMPPTTPSLAGARDGYTF. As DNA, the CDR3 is TGCGCCAGCATGCCCCCTACTACACCATCCCTGGCAGGGGCTCGGGATGGCTACACCTTC.

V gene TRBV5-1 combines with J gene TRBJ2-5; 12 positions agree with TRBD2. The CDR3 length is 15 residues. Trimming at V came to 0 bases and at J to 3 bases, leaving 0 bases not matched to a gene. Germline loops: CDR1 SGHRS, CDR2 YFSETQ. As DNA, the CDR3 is TGCGCCAGCAGCTTGGGACTAGCGGGGGAAGAGACCCAGTACTTC. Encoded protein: CASSLGLAGEETQYF.

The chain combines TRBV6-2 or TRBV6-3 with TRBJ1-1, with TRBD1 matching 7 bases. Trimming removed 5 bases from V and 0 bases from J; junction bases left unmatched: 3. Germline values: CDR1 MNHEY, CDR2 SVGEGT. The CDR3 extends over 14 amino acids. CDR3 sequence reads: CASSNGQVNTEAFF. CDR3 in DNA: TGTGCCAGCAGTAACGGACAGGTGAACACTGAAGCTTTCTTT.

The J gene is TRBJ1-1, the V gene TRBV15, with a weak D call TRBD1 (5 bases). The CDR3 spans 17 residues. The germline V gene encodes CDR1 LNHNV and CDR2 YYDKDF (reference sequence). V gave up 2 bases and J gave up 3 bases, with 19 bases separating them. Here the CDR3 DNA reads TGTGCCACCAGCAGATTGAGGTCCCCGGACACATACACTGAAGCTTTCTTT. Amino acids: CATSRLRSPDTYTEAFF.

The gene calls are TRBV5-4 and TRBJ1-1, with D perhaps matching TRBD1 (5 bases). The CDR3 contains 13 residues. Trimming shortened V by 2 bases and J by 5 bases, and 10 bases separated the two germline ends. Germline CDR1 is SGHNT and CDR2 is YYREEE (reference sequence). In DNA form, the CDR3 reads TGTGCCAGCAGCTTTCAGGGCGCGACTGAAGCTTTCTTT. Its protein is CASSFQGATEAFF. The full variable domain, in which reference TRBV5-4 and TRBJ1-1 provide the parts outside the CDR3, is ETGVTQSPTHLIKTRGQQVTLRCSSQSGHNTVSWYQQALGQGPQFIFQYYREEENGRGNFPPRFSGLQFPNYSSELNVNALELDDSALYLCASSFQGATEAFFGQGTRLTVV.